The clone carrying this TCR beta chain has a handful of counts. Its antigen is not identified. Both iRepertoire HTBI primers and Arm-PCR of CDR3 regions were used to build the TCR beta libraries. TCRdb redid the calling of the multiplex PCR reads with MiXCR, one entry per CDR3 protein. The data contain more than 350,000 distinct CDR3 sequences, 14% to 15% of them singletons. The CDR3 spans 18 residues. Per germline, CDR1 SGHDT and CDR2 YYEEEE. The V gene end was trimmed by 7 bases and the J gene end by 1 base; junction bases not matched to a gene: 10. Time point here: newly diagnosed GD, antithyroid drugs for less than 3 months. Following extraction of RNA from PBMCs, that RNA was used to make the TCR library. The sample comes from a study of regulatory T cells in long-lasting Graves disease. Study-wide findings and caveats: Newly diagnosed patients had higher TCR diversity than persistent Graves' patients did.

These same data were also listed under a study on T cells in Graves' hyperthyroidism and ophthalmopathy. That investigation notes: HTBI primers drove first-round RT-PCR of the TCR CDR3.

The receptor was isolated from a woman younger than 45 with Graves disease. The specimen comprised peripheral blood mononuclear cells (PBMCs), sampled at new diagnosis, from a patient treated with antithyroid drugs. This chain connects TRBV5-6 to TRBJ2-1; 14 positions match TRBD2. DNA for the CDR3: TGTGCCAGCGACCCGGGGACTAGCGGGAGTGAATCCTACAATGAGCAGTTCTTC. Its protein is CASDPGTSGSESYNEQFF.